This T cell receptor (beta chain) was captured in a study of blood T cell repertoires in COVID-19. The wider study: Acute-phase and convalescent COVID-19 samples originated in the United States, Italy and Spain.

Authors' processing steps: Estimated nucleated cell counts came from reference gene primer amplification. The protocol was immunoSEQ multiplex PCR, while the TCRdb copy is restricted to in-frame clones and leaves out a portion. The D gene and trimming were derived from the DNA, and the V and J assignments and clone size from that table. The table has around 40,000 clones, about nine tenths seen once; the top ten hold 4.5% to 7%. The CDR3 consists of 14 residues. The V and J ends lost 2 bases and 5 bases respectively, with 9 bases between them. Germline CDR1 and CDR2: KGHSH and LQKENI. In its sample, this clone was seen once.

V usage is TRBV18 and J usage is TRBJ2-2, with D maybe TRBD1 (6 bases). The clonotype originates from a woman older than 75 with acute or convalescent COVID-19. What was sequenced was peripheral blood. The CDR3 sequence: CASSPLTGTGELFF. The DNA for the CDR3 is TGTGCCAGCTCACCATTAACAGGGACCGGGGAGCTGTTTTTT.